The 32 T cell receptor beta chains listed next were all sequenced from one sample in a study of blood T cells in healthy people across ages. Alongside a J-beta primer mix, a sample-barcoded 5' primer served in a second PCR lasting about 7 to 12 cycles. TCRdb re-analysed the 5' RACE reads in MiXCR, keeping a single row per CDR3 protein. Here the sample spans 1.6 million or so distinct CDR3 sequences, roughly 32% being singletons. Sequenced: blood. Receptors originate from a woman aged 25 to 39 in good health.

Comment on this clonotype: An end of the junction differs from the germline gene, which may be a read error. The CDR3 loop is CASSLGPPYELYF. The CDR3 nucleotides are TGTGCCAGCAGTTTAGGCCCTCCCTACGAGCTGTACTTC. The chain employs TRBV27 and TRBJ2-7; D gene uncertain. CDR1 and CDR2 (germline): MNHEY, SMNVEV (reference sequence). The CDR3 extends over 13 amino acids.

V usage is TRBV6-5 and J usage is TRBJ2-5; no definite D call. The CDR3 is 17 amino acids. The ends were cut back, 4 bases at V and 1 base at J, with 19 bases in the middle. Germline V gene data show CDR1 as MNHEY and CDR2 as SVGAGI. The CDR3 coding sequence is TGTGCCAGCAGTTCCTGGGTTCGGCGAGAAACCCAAGAGACCCAGTACTTC. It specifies CASSSWVRRETQETQYF.

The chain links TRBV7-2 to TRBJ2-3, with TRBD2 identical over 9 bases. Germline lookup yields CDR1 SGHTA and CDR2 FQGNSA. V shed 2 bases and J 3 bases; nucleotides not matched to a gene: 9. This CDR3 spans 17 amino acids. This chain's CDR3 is CASSLFLLAGTTDTQYF. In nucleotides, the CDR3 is TGTGCCAGCAGCTTATTCCTCCTAGCGGGGACTACAGATACGCAGTATTTT.

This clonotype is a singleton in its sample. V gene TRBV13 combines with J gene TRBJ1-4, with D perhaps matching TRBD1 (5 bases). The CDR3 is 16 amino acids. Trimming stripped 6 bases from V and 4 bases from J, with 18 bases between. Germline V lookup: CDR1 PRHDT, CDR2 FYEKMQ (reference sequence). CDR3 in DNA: TGTGCCAGCAGTAAAGCAGGGCCGATTTATAATGAAAAACTGTTTTTT. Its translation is CASSKAGPIYNEKLFF.

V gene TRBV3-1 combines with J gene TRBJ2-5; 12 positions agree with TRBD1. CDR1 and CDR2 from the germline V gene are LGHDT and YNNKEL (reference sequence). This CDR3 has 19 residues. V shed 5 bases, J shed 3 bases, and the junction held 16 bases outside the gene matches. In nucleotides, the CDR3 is TGTGCCAGCAGCTCCCGGGACAGGGGGCGGCGGGAGAGGGAAGAGACCCAGTACTTC. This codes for CASSSRDRGRREREETQYF.

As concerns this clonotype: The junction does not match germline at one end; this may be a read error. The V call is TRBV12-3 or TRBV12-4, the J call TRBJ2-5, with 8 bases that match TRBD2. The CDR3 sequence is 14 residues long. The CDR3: CAGSPRAGAVTQYF. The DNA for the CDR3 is TGTGCCGGCAGTCCTAGAGCGGGAGCCGTGACCCAGTACTTC.

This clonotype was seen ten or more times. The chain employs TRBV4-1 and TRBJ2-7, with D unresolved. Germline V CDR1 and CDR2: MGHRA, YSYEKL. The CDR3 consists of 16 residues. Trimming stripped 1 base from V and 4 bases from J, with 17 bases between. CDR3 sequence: CASSQVRSKGFYEQYF. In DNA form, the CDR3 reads TGCGCCAGCAGCCAAGTGCGTTCGAAAGGATTTTACGAGCAGTACTTC.

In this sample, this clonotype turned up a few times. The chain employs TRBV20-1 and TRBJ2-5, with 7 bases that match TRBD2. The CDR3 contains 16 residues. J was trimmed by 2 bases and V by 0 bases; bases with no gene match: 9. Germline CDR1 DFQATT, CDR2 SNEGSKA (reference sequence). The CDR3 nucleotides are TGCAGTGCTAGAGATCAAGCGGGGCCCCCACAAGAGACCCAGTACTTC. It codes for CSARDQAGPPQETQYF.

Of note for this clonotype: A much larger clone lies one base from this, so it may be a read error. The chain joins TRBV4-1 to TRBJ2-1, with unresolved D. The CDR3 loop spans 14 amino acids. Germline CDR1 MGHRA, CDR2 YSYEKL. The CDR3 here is CASNQDDKYNEQFF. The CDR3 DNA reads TGCGCCAGCAACCAAGATGACAAGTACAATGAGCAGTTCTTC.

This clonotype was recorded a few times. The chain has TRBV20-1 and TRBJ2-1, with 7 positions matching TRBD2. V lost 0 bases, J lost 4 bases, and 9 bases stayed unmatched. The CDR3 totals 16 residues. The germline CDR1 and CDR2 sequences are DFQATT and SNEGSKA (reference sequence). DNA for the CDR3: TGCAGTGCTAGAGAGAAGCGGGGATCCTTTTACAATGAGCAGTTCTTC. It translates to CSAREKRGSFYNEQFF.

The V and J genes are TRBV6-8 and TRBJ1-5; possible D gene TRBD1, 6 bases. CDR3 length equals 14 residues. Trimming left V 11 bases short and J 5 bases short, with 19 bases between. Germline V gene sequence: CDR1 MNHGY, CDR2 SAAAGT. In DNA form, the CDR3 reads TGTGCCTGCAATCCTGGGGACATATATCAGCCCCAGCATTTT. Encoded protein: CACNPGDIYQPQHF.

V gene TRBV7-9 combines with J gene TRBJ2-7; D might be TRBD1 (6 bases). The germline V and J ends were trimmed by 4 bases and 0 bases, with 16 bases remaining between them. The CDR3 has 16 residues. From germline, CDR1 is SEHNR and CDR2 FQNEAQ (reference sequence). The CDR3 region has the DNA TGTGCCAGCAGCTCCCCCCAGGGGCTCAGCTCCTACGAGCAGTACTTC. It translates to CASSSPQGLSSYEQYF.

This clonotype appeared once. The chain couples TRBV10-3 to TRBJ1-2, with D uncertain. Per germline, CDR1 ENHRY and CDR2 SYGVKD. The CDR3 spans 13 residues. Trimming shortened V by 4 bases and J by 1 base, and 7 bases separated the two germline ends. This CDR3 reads CAISGKGNYGYTF. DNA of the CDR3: TGTGCCATCAGTGGGAAGGGTAACTATGGCTACACCTTC.

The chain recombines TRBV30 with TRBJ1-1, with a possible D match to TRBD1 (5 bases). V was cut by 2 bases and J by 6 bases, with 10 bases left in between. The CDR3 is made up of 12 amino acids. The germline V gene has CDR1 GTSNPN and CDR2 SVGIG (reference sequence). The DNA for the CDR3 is TGTGCCTGGAGTCCAGGGTTCGCTGAAGCTTTCTTT. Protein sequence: CAWSPGFAEAFF.

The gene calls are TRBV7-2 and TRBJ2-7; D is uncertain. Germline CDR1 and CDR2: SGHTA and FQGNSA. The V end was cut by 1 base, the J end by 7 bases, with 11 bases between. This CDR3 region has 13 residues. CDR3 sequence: CASSLVNLGEQYF. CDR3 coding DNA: TGTGCCAGCAGCTTAGTTAATCTGGGGGAGCAGTACTTC.

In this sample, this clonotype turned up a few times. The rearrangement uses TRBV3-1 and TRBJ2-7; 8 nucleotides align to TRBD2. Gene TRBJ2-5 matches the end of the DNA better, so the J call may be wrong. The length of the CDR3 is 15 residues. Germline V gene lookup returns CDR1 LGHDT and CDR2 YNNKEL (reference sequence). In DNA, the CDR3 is TGTGCCAGCAAGCCCCTCCCGGGACTAGGGGAGACCCAGTACTTC. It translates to CASKPLPGLGETQYF.

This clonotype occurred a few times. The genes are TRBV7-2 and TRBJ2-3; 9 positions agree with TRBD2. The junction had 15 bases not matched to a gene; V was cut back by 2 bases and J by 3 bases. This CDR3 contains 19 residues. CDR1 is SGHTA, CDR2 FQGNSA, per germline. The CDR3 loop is CASSLRRSLAGRSTDTQYF. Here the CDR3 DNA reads TGTGCCAGCAGCTTACGTCGGAGCCTAGCGGGAAGGTCGACAGATACGCAGTATTTT.

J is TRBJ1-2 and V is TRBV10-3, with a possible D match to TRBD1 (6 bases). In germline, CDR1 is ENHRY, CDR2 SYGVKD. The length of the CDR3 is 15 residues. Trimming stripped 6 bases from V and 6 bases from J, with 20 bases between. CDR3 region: CAIRWTGTLFDGYTF. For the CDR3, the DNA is TGTGCCATCAGGTGGACCGGGACACTCTTCGATGGCTACACCTTC.

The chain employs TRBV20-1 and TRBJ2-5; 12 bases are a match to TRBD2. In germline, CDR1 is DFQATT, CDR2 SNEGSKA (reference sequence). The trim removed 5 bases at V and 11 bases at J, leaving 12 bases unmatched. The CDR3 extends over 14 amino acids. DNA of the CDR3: TGCAGTGCTCTCCTAGCGGGGGGGCGTACGGAGCAGTACTTC. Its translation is CSALLAGGRTEQYF.

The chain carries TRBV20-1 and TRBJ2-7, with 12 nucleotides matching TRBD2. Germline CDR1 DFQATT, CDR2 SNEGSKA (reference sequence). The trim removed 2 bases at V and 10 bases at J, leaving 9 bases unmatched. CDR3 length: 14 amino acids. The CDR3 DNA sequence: TGCAGTGCTAGACTAGCGGGGGGGACCGGGTCCCAGTACTTC. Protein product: CSARLAGGTGSQYF.

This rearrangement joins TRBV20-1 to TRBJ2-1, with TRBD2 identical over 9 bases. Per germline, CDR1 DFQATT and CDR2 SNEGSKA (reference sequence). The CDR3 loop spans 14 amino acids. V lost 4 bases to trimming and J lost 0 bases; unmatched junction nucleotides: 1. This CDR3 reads CSAISGSSYNEQFF. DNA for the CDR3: TGCAGTGCTATTAGCGGGAGCTCCTACAATGAGCAGTTCTTC.

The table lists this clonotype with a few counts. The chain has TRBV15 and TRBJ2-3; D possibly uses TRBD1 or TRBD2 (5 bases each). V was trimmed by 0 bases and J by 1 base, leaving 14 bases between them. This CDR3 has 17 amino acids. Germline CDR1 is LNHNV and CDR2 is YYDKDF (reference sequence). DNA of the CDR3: TGTGCCACCAGCAGAGATGGCAGGCAGGGAGGCACAGATACGCAGTATTTT. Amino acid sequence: CATSRDGRQGGTDTQYF.

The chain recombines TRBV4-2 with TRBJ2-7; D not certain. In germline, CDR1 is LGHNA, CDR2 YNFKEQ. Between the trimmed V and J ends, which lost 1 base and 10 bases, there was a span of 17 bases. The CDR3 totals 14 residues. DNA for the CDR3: TGTGCCAGCAGCCAAGCCTCGTCTAAGCCGCCCCAGTACTTC. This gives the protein CASSQASSKPPQYF.

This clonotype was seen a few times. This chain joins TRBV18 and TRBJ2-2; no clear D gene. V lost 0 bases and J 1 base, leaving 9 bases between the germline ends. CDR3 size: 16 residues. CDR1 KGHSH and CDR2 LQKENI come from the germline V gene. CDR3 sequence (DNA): TGTGCCAGCTCACCACCGTTCCCTGTGAACACCGGGGAGCTGTTTTTT. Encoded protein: CASSPPFPVNTGELFF.

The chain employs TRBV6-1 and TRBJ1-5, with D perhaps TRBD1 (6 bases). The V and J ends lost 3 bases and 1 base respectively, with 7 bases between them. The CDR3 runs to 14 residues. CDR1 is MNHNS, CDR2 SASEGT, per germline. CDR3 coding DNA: TGTGCCAGCAGTGACACAGGGAGCAATCAGCCCCAGCATTTT. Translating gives CASSDTGSNQPQHF.

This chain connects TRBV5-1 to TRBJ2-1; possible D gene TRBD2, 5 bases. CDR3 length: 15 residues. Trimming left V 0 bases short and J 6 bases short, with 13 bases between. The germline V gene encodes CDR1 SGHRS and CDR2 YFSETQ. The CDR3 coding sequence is TGCGCCAGCAGCTTGGGGCCCGCGGGTCTCAATGAGCAGTTCTTC. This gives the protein CASSLGPAGLNEQFF.

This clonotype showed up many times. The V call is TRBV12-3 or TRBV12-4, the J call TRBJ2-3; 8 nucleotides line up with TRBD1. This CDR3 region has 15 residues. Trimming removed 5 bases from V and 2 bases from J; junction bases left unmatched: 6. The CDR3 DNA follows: TGTGCCAGCAGTCCCAGACAGGGGAACACAGATACGCAGTATTTT. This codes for CASSPRQGNTDTQYF.

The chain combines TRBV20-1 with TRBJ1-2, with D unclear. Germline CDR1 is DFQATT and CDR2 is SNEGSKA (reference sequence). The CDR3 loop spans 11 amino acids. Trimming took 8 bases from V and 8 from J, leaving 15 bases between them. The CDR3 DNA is TGCAGTAGTGACACGAAGTGGGGCTACACCTTC. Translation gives CSSDTKWGYTF.

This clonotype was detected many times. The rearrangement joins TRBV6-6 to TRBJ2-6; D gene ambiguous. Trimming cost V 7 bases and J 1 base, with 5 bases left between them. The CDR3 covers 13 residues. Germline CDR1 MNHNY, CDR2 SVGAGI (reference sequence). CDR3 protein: CASTRSGANVLTF. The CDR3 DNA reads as TGTGCCAGCACCCGTTCTGGGGCCAACGTCCTGACTTTC.

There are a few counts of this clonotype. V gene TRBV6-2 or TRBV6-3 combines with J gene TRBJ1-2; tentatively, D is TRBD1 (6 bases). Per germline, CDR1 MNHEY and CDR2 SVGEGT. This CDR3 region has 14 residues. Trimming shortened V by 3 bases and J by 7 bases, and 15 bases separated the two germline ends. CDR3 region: CASSYRRGAAGYTF. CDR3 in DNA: TGTGCCAGCAGTTATCGGCGGGGGGCGGCTGGCTACACCTTC.

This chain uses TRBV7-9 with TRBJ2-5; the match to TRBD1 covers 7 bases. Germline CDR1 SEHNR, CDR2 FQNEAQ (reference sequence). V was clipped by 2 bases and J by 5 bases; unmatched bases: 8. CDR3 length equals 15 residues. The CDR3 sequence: CASSLRRQGRETQYF. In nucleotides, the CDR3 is TGTGCCAGCAGCTTAAGACGACAGGGTCGGGAGACCCAGTACTTC.

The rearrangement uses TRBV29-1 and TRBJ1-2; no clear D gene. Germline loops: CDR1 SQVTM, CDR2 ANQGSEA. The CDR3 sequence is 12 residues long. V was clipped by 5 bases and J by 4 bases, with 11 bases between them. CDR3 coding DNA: TGCAGCGTTAGATCAGAAGGCTATGGCTACACCTTC. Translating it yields CSVRSEGYGYTF.